This T cell receptor (beta chain) was captured in a study of blood T cell repertoires in COVID-19. Background on the study: Samples came from the United States, Italy and Spain, spanning acute and convalescent COVID-19. Sample material is recorded as cDNA or gDNA derived from T cells, B-cell-depleted T cells, or PBMCs.

Source study methods: Cell counts per sample came from amplifying reference gene primers. TCRdb keeps only in-frame clones here, not all; method: immunoSEQ multiplex PCR. V and J calls and clone size are those listed in that table; D and trimming were worked out from the DNA. The sample has some 50,000 clones; approximately 83% are singletons. CDR1 and CDR2 from the germline V gene are MNHNS and SASEGT. The junction had 11 bases not matched to a gene; V was cut back by 4 bases and J by 6 bases. The CDR3 loop spans 16 amino acids. The chain couples TRBV6-1 to TRBJ1-2, with 10 bases matching TRBD1. The sequence derives from a human donor in a cohort sampled during active COVID-19. The donor label of this sample is uncertain. Material for sequencing was peripheral blood. CDR3 coding DNA: TGTGCCAGCAGTGTTATTCCGGGACAGGGGTTAGATGGCTACACCTTC. It codes for CASSVIPGQGLDGYTF.